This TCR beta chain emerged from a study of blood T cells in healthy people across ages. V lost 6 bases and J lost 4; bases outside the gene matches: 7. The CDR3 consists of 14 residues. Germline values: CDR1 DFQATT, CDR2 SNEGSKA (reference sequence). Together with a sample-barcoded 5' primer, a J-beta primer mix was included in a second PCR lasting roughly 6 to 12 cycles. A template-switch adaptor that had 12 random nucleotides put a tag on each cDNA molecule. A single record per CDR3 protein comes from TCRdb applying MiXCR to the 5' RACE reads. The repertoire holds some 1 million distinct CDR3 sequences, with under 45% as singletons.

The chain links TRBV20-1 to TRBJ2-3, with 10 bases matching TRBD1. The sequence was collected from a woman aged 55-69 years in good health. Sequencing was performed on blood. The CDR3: CSALDRGRSDTQYF. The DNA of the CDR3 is TGCAGTGCCTTAGACAGGGGGCGGTCAGATACGCAGTATTTT.